These 2 T cell receptor beta chains came from one sample sequenced in a study of T cells in localized non-small cell lung cancer. The assay was immunoSEQ multiplex PCR, and TCRdb's table has in-frame clones only and misses some. Among tens of thousands of clones listed, approximately 88% were seen once. The sample consisted of peripheral blood, taken before any cancer treatment. These receptors all come from a man between 35 and 75 years old with stage I squamous cell lung carcinoma.

The genes are TRBV7-9 and TRBJ2-5; D is possibly TRBD1 (6 bases). V lost 5 bases and J 0 bases, leaving 13 bases between the germline ends. Germline V gives CDR1 SEHNR, CDR2 FQNEAQ (reference sequence). This CDR3 is built from 15 residues. The CDR3 DNA is TGTGCCAGCAGCCCAGGGGTTGGGTACCAAGAGACCCAGTACTTC. Protein product: CASSPGVGYQETQYF.

The chain combines TRBV5-4 with TRBJ1-2, with a weak D call TRBD1 (6 bases). Trimming pared 3 bases from V and 8 bases from J, leaving 14 bases between. This CDR3 is built from 13 residues. CDR1 is SGHNT, CDR2 YYREEE, per germline (reference sequence). CDR3 residues: CASSYRDRAGYTF. The CDR3 region has the DNA TGTGCCAGCAGCTACAGGGACCGGGCAGGCTACACCTTC.